This TCR beta chain was retrieved from a study of cytomegalovirus exposure and HLA in healthy donors. It was with 60 Vbeta and 13 Jbeta primers that the PCR ran. Repertoires were generated with immunoSEQ multiplex PCR, while TCRdb's copy carries only in-frame clones and drops some. This sample has 85,000 to 100,000 clones, with approximately 81% found just once. This CDR3 region has 13 residues. Germline values: CDR1 SNHLY, CDR2 FYNNEI. The V end lost 10 bases, the J end lost 7 bases, and 14 bases lay between the germline ends. The clonotype was recovered from a male donor in good health and CMV-seropositive. The V gene is TRBV2, the J gene TRBJ1-6; D uncertain. The sequenced sample was PBMCs. The DNA of the CDR3 is TGTGCCACTACCGAGACAAGAAATTCACCCCTCCACTTT. This gives the protein CATTETRNSPLHF. Using reference TRBV2 and TRBJ1-6 for the parts outside the CDR3, the full variable domain is EPEVTQTPSHQVTQMGQEVILRCVPISNHLYFYWYRQILGQKVEFLVSFYNNEISEKSEIFDDQFSVERPDGSNFTLKIRSTKLEDSAMYFCATTETRNSPLHFGNGTRLTVT.